Shown below are 15 T cell receptor beta chains from a single sample sequenced in a study of cytomegalovirus exposure and HLA in healthy donors listed by TCRdb under 2017. Libraries were built with the immunoSEQ multiplex PCR assay. For the multiplex PCR, a mixture combining 60 forward primers for TCR Vbeta segments and 13 reverse primers for TCR Jbeta segments was used. TCRdb's version of the immuneACCESS table is confined to in-frame rearrangements and falls short of the full clone set. An unresolved V gene accounts for under half of the shortfall where checked; the remainder is of unknown origin. The sample table holds about 120,000 clones, of which 79% were seen once. 3.5% to 4.5% of the sample is held by the ten biggest clonotypes. Sequences were obtained from PBMCs. The receptors originated from a man aged 25-45 years in good health and CMV-seropositive.

This clone showed up just once. The chain has TRBV6-1 and TRBJ2-5, with 7 bases identical to TRBD2. There are 15 residues in the CDR3. Germline V gives CDR1 MNHNS, CDR2 SASEGT. V lost 2 bases to trimming and J lost 5 bases; unmatched junction nucleotides: 8. CDR3 sequence reads: CASSEWAGRDETQYF. Here the CDR3 DNA reads TGTGCCAGCAGTGAATGGGCAGGGAGGGACGAGACCCAGTACTTC.

The chain's CDR3 is CASSFGDRVRGEQYF. In DNA form, the CDR3 reads TGTGCCAGCAGTTTTGGGGACAGGGTCCGGGGCGAGCAGTACTTC. The genes are TRBV28 and TRBJ2-7; 9 nucleotides agree with TRBD1. Trimming took 3 bases from V and 6 from J; bases not matched to a gene: 9. The CDR3 is made up of 15 amino acids. Germline V gene data show CDR1 as MDHEN and CDR2 as SYDVKM.

The chain carries TRBV30 and TRBJ1-2; no clear D gene. V shed 2 bases and J shed 0 bases, with 13 bases lying between them. This CDR3 contains 15 residues. Per the germline V gene, CDR1 is GTSNPN and CDR2 is SVGIG (reference sequence). The CDR3 DNA reads TGTGCCTGGAGTCAACCCACTTACGCTAACTATGGCTACACCTTC. Its translation is CAWSQPTYANYGYTF.

The chain recombines TRBV5-1 with TRBJ1-1, with unresolved D. V lost 2 bases to trimming and J lost 2 bases, with 10 bases between them. This CDR3 is 14 amino acids long. Looked up from germline, CDR1 is SGHRS and CDR2 is YFSETQ. CDR3 protein: CASSLLEGNTEAFF. The CDR3 DNA is TGCGCCAGCAGCTTATTAGAGGGAAACACTGAAGCTTTCTTT.

The gene calls are TRBV5-1 and TRBJ2-7; TRBD1 is a possible D gene (6 bases). Trimming pared 4 bases from V and 2 bases from J, leaving 16 bases between. Germline V gene lookup returns CDR1 SGHRS and CDR2 YFSETQ. The CDR3 has 15 amino acids. The CDR3 reads CASSLQGAGAYEQYF. The CDR3 DNA reads TGCGCCAGCAGCCTACAGGGTGCGGGTGCCTACGAGCAGTACTTC.

The genes are TRBV6-5 and TRBJ2-3, with TRBD2 matching over 7 bases. Germline V gives CDR1 MNHEY, CDR2 SVGAGI. This CDR3 is 12 amino acids long. V lost 5 bases, J lost 13 bases, and 9 bases stayed unmatched. For the CDR3, the DNA is TGTGCCAGCAGTCCCCCTGGACTAGAAAAGTATTTT. Its translation is CASSPPGLEKYF.

The chain is built from TRBV6-5 and TRBJ2-7, with a tentative D call TRBD1 (5 bases). In germline, CDR1 is MNHEY, CDR2 SVGAGI. This CDR3 spans 16 amino acids. Trimming cost V 4 bases and J 1 base, with 17 bases left between them. CDR3 amino acids: CASSFNRKERSYEQYF. CDR3 DNA sequence: TGTGCCAGCAGTTTCAACAGGAAGGAGAGGTCCTACGAGCAGTACTTC.

The V and J genes are TRBV9 and TRBJ2-3; D is ambiguous. Germline V gene sequence: CDR1 SGDLS, CDR2 YYNGEE. V lost 1 base, J lost 8 bases, and 5 bases lay in between. The CDR3 spans 11 residues. CDR3 sequence: CASSVLSTQYF. CDR3 sequence (DNA): TGTGCCAGCAGCGTATTATCTACGCAGTATTTT.

This chain connects TRBV6-1 to TRBJ1-2, with D tentatively TRBD1 (6 bases). Germline assignment: CDR1 MNHNS and CDR2 SASEGT. This CDR3 is built from 15 residues. The V end was cut by 3 bases, the J end by 5 bases, with 16 bases between. CDR3 sequence (DNA): TGTGCCAGCAGTGAGAGGTGGCAGGACAGATATGGCTACACCTTC. Translating gives CASSERWQDRYGYTF.

This clone was seen only once. V and J are TRBV5-1 and TRBJ2-1; 8 positions agree with TRBD1. V dropped 8 bases and J dropped 6; count of bases not matched to a gene: 13. CDR1 is SGHRS, CDR2 YFSETQ, per germline. The CDR3 spans 15 residues. In nucleotides, the CDR3 is TGCGCCAGTACACAACAGGGGGGAACTAGCAATGAGCAGTTCTTC. Encoded protein: CASTQQGGTSNEQFF.

CDR3 sequence reads: CAWTRMAGTEAFF. CDR3 nucleotides: TGTGCCTGGACCAGAATGGCGGGCACTGAAGCTTTCTTT. The V call is TRBV30, the J call TRBJ1-1; no firm D call. This CDR3 has 13 residues. Trimming left V 4 bases short and J 4 bases short, with 13 bases between. The V gene's germline CDR1 is GTSNPN and CDR2 SVGIG (reference sequence).

This clone was seen only once. V gene TRBV30 combines with J gene TRBJ1-5, with D perhaps matching TRBD1 (6 bases). Trimming left V 5 bases short and J 0 bases short, with 8 bases between. Looked up from germline, CDR1 is GTSNPN and CDR2 is SVGIG (reference sequence). This CDR3 is 13 amino acids long. The CDR3 reads CAWGRGSNQPQHF. CDR3 nucleotides: TGTGCCTGGGGCAGGGGTAGCAATCAGCCCCAGCATTTT. Variable domain in full (rest from reference TRBV30 and TRBJ1-5): SQTIHQWPATLVQPVGSPLSLECTVEGTSNPNLYWYRQAAGRGLQLLFYSVGIGQISSEVPQNLSASRPQDRQFILSSKKLLLSDSGFYLCAWGRGSNQPQHFGDGTRLSIL.

V usage is TRBV7-8 and J usage is TRBJ1-5; D uncertain. Germline CDR1 SGHVS, CDR2 FQNEAQ. This CDR3 has 15 residues. V was cut by 3 bases and J by 0 bases, with 9 bases left in between. CDR3 nucleotides: TGTGCCAGCAGCTTTTCCGGGTTTAGCAATCAGCCCCAGCATTTT. Protein: CASSFSGFSNQPQHF.

V gene TRBV2 combines with J gene TRBJ1-4, with D hard to call. Germline V gene sequence: CDR1 SNHLY, CDR2 FYNNEI. The ends were cut back, 5 bases at V and 5 bases at J, with 6 bases in the middle. CDR3 length equals 12 residues. The CDR3: CASSYTNEKLFF. The CDR3 nucleotides are TGTGCCAGCAGTTACACGAATGAAAAACTGTTTTTT.

The chain is built from TRBV4-3 and TRBJ2-3, with TRBD1 identical over 9 bases. J was trimmed by 5 bases and V by 0 bases; bases with no gene match: 9. The CDR3 is 17 amino acids. CDR1 LGHNA and CDR2 YSLEER come from the germline V gene. This CDR3 reads CASSQDRDREGVDTQYF. CDR3 DNA sequence: TGCGCCAGCAGCCAAGATAGGGACAGGGAAGGGGTAGATACGCAGTATTTT.